This is a list of T cell receptor beta chains from one sample in a study of cytomegalovirus exposure and HLA in healthy donors. The table came from immunoSEQ multiplex PCR; TCRdb's copy has only in-frame clones and leaves some out. The profile covers about 140,000 clones, with 80% to 85% appearing a single time and under 1.5% taken by the ten largest. Sequenced: PBMCs. The receptor set was obtained from a male donor in good health and CMV-seropositive. Each CDR3 is given with its conserved first and last residue. Fields, in order: V gene, CDR3 length, CDR3 protein.

v_call: TRBV9
cdr3_length: 13
cdr3_aa: CASSVGGSDEQFF

v_call: TRBV7-3
cdr3_length: 16
cdr3_aa: CATQQLAGTPGDTQYF

v_call: TRBV6-5
cdr3_length: 15
cdr3_aa: CASSRRGISSYEQYF

v_call: TRBV27
cdr3_length: 14
cdr3_aa: CASRGGGHTGELFF

v_call: TRBV6-1
cdr3_length: 17
cdr3_aa: CASSEARLAPTTDTQYF

v_call: TRBV27
cdr3_length: 20
cdr3_aa: CASSLRARGGGLRSADTQYF

v_call: TRBV6-1
cdr3_length: 13
cdr3_aa: CASSPRGANEQFF

v_call: TRBV15
cdr3_length: 17
cdr3_aa: CATSITTGSNIAGELFF

v_call: TRBV4-1
cdr3_length: 18
cdr3_aa: CASSQDEDRGGRYNEQFF

v_call: TRBV10-3
cdr3_length: 13
cdr3_aa: CAIRPGLGETQYF

v_call: TRBV7-8
cdr3_length: 14
cdr3_aa: CASSPSGNIGELFF

v_call: TRBV10-3
cdr3_length: 15
cdr3_aa: CAISGYRGSGNTIYF

v_call: TRBV6-1
cdr3_length: 16
cdr3_aa: CASSARRQTTNYGYTF

v_call: TRBV4-1
cdr3_length: 19
cdr3_aa: CASSGRTSPESFSSYEQYF

v_call: TRBV7-9
cdr3_length: 14
cdr3_aa: CSSSLSQGRYEQYF

v_call: TRBV30
cdr3_length: 15
cdr3_aa: CAYRLAGLLSYEQYF

v_call: TRBV28
cdr3_length: 15
cdr3_aa: CASSLEQDRSYEQYF

v_call: TRBV28
cdr3_length: 15
cdr3_aa: CASSFRGTNTGELFF

v_call: TRBV6-1
cdr3_length: 16
cdr3_aa: CASSEVGGRGPGELFF

v_call: TRBV5-1
cdr3_length: 13
cdr3_aa: CASSLEGGYGYTF

v_call: TRBV19
cdr3_length: 13
cdr3_aa: CASSPGVHYGYTF

v_call: TRBV6-5
cdr3_length: 14
cdr3_aa: CAARQGDSGNTIYF